The rows below give T cell receptor beta chains drawn from one sample of a study of T cell changes during pregnancy in multiple sclerosis. Data came from immunoSEQ multiplex PCR; TCRdb stores just in-frame clones and leaves some out. The profile shows roughly 40,000 clones, about 89% of them singletons. The material was CD4+ T cells from peripheral blood mononuclear cells, obtained in the first trimester of pregnancy. These receptors were obtained from a female donor with multiple sclerosis, enrolled in a pregnancy study. Both conserved end residues are part of each CDR3. D genes are given only for firm matches. Only part of the rows carry a size: once, few, many, or a class if the clone is expanded.

v_call,clone_size,j_call,d_call,cdr3_nt,cdr3_aa
TRBV7-3,.,TRBJ2-7,TRBD2,TGTGCCAGCAGCTTAAGCCCACTAGCGGGAGGGGACGAGCAGTACTTC,CASSLSPLAGGDEQYF
TRBV5-4,.,TRBJ2-6,TRBD2,TGTGCCAGCAGCAAAGGACTAGCGGGAGCTGCCGGCTCTGGGGCCAACGTCCTGACTTTC,CASSKGLAGAAGSGANVLTF
TRBV28,.,TRBJ2-4,TRBD2,TGTGCCAGCAGTACCACCCTAGCGGCCGAGGGCAAAAACATTCAGTACTTC,CASSTTLAAEGKNIQYF
TRBV28,.,TRBJ1-5,TRBD1,TGTGCCAGCAGTTTACTCAGGGGGTATAGCAATCAGCCCCAGCATTTT,CASSLLRGYSNQPQHF
TRBV11-1,.,TRBJ2-7,.,TGTGCCAGCAGCTTCCACAACTCCTACGAGCAGTACTTC,CASSFHNSYEQYF
TRBV5-1,.,TRBJ1-2,.,TGCGCCAGCAGCTTGGAGGAGTGGGGCAGCCACTATGGCTACACCTTC,CASSLEEWGSHYGYTF
TRBV19,once,TRBJ1-5,.,TGTGCCAGTAGTGCGGGGGCAGGGCGGGGGGGCAATCAGCCCCAGCATTTT,CASSAGAGRGGNQPQHF
TRBV6-5,.,TRBJ2-5,.,TGTGCCAGCAGTTATGGAGGGGGCGTTGGAGAGACCCAGTACTTC,CASSYGGGVGETQYF
TRBV7-9,.,TRBJ2-5,.,TGTGCCAGCAGCCCATTTGGAGAGGAGACCCAGTACTTC,CASSPFGEETQYF
TRBV7-9,once,TRBJ1-5,TRBD1,TGTGCCAGCAGCGACAGAGGGGGCGATCAGCCCCAGCATTTT,CASSDRGGDQPQHF
TRBV19,.,TRBJ2-7,.,TGTGCCAGTAGCCAAGGCCCGCCAGGGTCCTCCTACGAGCAGTACTTC,CASSQGPPGSSYEQYF
TRBV7-9,.,TRBJ1-1,.,TGTGCCAGCAGCCCCCGGTCACAGGAGAACACTGAAGCTTTCTTT,CASSPRSQENTEAFF
TRBV29-1,.,TRBJ1-2,TRBD1,TGCAGCGTCAATGGAGGGGGCCATGGCTACACCTTC,CSVNGGGHGYTF
TRBV10-2,once,TRBJ1-5,TRBD1,TGCGCCAGCAGTGGGACAGGCCGGGATAATCAGCCCCAGCATTTT,CASSGTGRDNQPQHF
TRBV25-1,.,TRBJ1-2,.,TGTGCCAGCAGTGAAAATGAGGGAGGGGGAGCTAACTATGGCTACACCTTC,CASSENEGGGANYGYTF
TRBV10-1,.,TRBJ2-7,TRBD2,TGCGCCAGCAGTGCCCTTCGCGGGGGCGAGCAGTACTTC,CASSALRGGEQYF
TRBV7-2,.,TRBJ2-3,TRBD2,TGTGCCAGCAGCCGAAGCGGGAGAAGTGGGAATACGCAGTATTTT,CASSRSGRSGNTQYF
TRBV7-8,once,TRBJ2-3,TRBD1,TGTGCCAGCAGCAGGGACAGAACCACAGATACGCAGTATTTT,CASSRDRTTDTQYF
TRBV6-1,.,TRBJ1-2,.,TGTGCCAGCAGTGAAGTGAGCGGGGGATGGGGCTACACCTTC,CASSEVSGGWGYTF
TRBV29-1,.,TRBJ2-1,TRBD2,TGCAGCGTTCTCGGGACTAGCGGGTCTTGGGAGCAGTTCTTC,CSVLGTSGSWEQFF
TRBV5-1,.,TRBJ2-3,TRBD2,TGCGCCAGCAGCTCCCGAGGACTAGCGGGCCCAGATACGCAGTATTTT,CASSSRGLAGPDTQYF
TRBV11-2,.,TRBJ1-1,.,TGTGCCAGCAGCTCGACACAAAAAGCTTTCTTT,CASSSTQKAFF
TRBV5-4,.,TRBJ2-1,.,TGTGCCAGCAGCTCTAATAGCGGCTTCTACAATGAGCAGTTCTTC,CASSSNSGFYNEQFF
TRBV19,.,TRBJ2-2,TRBD2,TGTGCCAGTAGCTTACTAGCGGGAGGTTCGAACACCGGGGAGCTGTTTTTT,CASSLLAGGSNTGELFF
TRBV29-1,.,TRBJ2-2,.,TGCAGCGTTGATAGCGGTGGGGCCGGGGAGCTGTTTTTT,CSVDSGGAGELFF
TRBV18,few,TRBJ1-1,.,TGTGCCAGCTCGGCAGGGAGGGGAATGAACACTGAAGCTTTCTTT,CASSAGRGMNTEAFF
TRBV2,.,TRBJ2-5,TRBD2,TGTGCCAGTAAGCGGGAGAAGGGCCAGTACTTC,CASKREKGQYF
TRBV6-5,.,TRBJ2-4,TRBD1,TGTGCCAGCAGTTACACCCAGGGGGCAGCCAAAAACATTCAGTACTTC,CASSYTQGAAKNIQYF
TRBV6-1,.,TRBJ2-1,TRBD2,TGTGCCAGCAGTGAAAGGGGCGGGAGGATGAATGAGCAGTTCTTC,CASSERGGRMNEQFF
TRBV27,.,TRBJ2-3,TRBD2,TGTGCCAGCAGTTTAGATAGGACTAGCGTCGGTACGCAGTATTTT,CASSLDRTSVGTQYF
TRBV14,.,TRBJ2-7,TRBD2,TGTGCCAGCAGCCAGTTCCTAGCGGGACCGAAGGGCTACGAGCAGTACTTC,CASSQFLAGPKGYEQYF
TRBV6-1,.,TRBJ2-1,TRBD2,TGTGCCAGCAGTGTAAACGCGGGGGTAGGTGAGCAGTTCTTC,CASSVNAGVGEQFF
TRBV5-1,.,TRBJ2-2,TRBD1,TGCGCCAGCAGCTTAGGGACAGTGGGTCGCGGGGAGCTGTTTTTT,CASSLGTVGRGELFF
TRBV6-1,.,TRBJ2-7,TRBD2,TGTGCCAGCAGCGCTACTAGCGCGGCGTCCTACGAGCAGTACTTC,CASSATSAASYEQYF
TRBV19,.,TRBJ1-4,.,TGTGCCAGTAGTATACGAGACAGAACTGAAAAACTGTTTTTT,CASSIRDRTEKLFF
TRBV9,.,TRBJ1-4,.,TGTGCCAGCAGCGCCACCGGGGGGGCTCGCCCTAATGAAAAACTGTTTTTT,CASSATGGARPNEKLFF
TRBV2,once,TRBJ2-2,TRBD1,TGTGCCAGCAGCAGGACAGGGGGTAACGGGGAGCTGTTTTTT,CASSRTGGNGELFF
TRBV7-2,.,TRBJ2-3,.,TGTGCCAGCAGCTTAGGGACTAGCACAGATACGCAGTATTTT,CASSLGTSTDTQYF
TRBV6-4,.,TRBJ2-1,.,TGTGCCAGCAGTGTTGAGGTGCGGGGTGAGCAGTTCTTC,CASSVEVRGEQFF
TRBV19,.,TRBJ2-2,TRBD1,TGTGCCAGTAGTCCCCGACAGGGCAGGACCGGGGAGCTGTTTTTT,CASSPRQGRTGELFF
TRBV5-1,.,TRBJ2-7,.,TGCGCCAGCAGCTTGGCCCCGGGGGCCTACGAGCAGTACTTC,CASSLAPGAYEQYF
TRBV30,once,TRBJ1-5,.,TGTGCCTGGTCGGGAGGGGCGAATCAGCCCCAGCATTTT,CAWSGGANQPQHF
TRBV27,few,TRBJ2-5,TRBD2,TGTGCCAGCAGTTTTCTAGCGGGAGGGACCCAGTACTTC,CASSFLAGGTQYF
TRBV5-5,.,TRBJ2-5,.,TGTGCCAGCAGCCCCGTTGCGGGCAGGTCGTACCAAGAGACCCAGTACTTC,CASSPVAGRSYQETQYF
TRBV7-7,.,TRBJ2-7,TRBD1,TGTGCCAGCAGCTTAGCAGGGGGCAATTACGAGCAGTACTTC,CASSLAGGNYEQYF
TRBV9,.,TRBJ2-7,TRBD1,TGTGCCAGCAGCGTCGGGACAGGTGGATTGTCCGAGCAGTACTTC,CASSVGTGGLSEQYF
TRBV29-1,.,TRBJ1-1,.,TGCAGCGTGGCCCCCGGGAGGCTGAACACTGAAGCTTTCTTT,CSVAPGRLNTEAFF
TRBV27,.,TRBJ2-5,TRBD1,TGTGCCAGCAGTTTACAGGGGGCGGGGGAGACCCAGTACTTC,CASSLQGAGETQYF